The count of the clone carrying this TCR beta chain is one. This may stem from a read error, because a much larger clone lies one nucleotide away. Primers used in a second PCR of roughly 6 to 11 cycles were a sample-barcoded 5' primer and a J-beta primer mix. Each sample yielded at least 3 million CDR3-containing paired-end reads. In TCRdb, the 5' RACE reads were re-called with MiXCR into one record per CDR3 protein. The sample carries approximately 810,000 distinct CDR3 sequences, 29% recorded once. The sample belongs to a study of blood T cells in healthy people across ages. Material for sequencing was blood. This receptor was obtained from a woman aged 80 or over in good health.

The CDR3, as DNA: TGTGCCAACCGGGTGACAGGGAACCTCTATGGCTACACCTTC. Residues: CANRVTGNLYGYTF. V gene TRBV6-2 or TRBV6-3 combines with J gene TRBJ1-2, with 7 bases lining up with TRBD1. Trimming removed 10 bases from V and 4 bases from J; junction bases left unmatched: 12. The V gene's germline CDR1 is MNHEY and CDR2 SVGEGT. The CDR3 contains 14 residues.